These T cell receptor beta chains were read from a single sample in a study of identical twins. Using its own MiXCR run on the 5' RACE reads, TCRdb lists one record per CDR3 protein. The sample holds just over 500,000 distinct CDR3 sequences, approximately 22% seen once. The same data also contributed to another study, on T cells expressing NK-cell markers.

The sample comprised CD4+ T cells sorted from blood. Source of these receptors: a woman in her late teens or twenties in good health. Both conserved end residues are part of each CDR3. Each record gives: D gene, J gene, V gene, clone size, CDR3 protein, CDR3 DNA. The D gene is left open where the match is weak. Where a row states a size, it is once, few, many or the class of an expanded clone; other rows omit it.

d_gene: NA
j_gene: TRBJ1-1
v_gene: TRBV20-1
abundance: NA
CDR3aa: CSASDGGVNTEAFF
CDR3nt: TGCAGTGCTAGTGACGGAGGGGTTAACACTGAAGCTTTCTTT

d_gene: NA
j_gene: TRBJ2-7
v_gene: TRBV5-6
abundance: many
CDR3aa: CASSLTAITYEQYF
CDR3nt: TGTGCCAGCAGCCTGACGGCGATTACCTACGAGCAGTACTTC

d_gene: TRBD1
j_gene: TRBJ1-2
v_gene: TRBV25-1
abundance: few
CDR3aa: CASSDPRQGSDYGYTF
CDR3nt: TGTGCCAGCAGTGATCCTAGACAGGGCTCGGACTATGGCTACACCTTC

d_gene: NA
j_gene: TRBJ1-1
v_gene: TRBV20-1
abundance: many
CDR3aa: CSAINTEAFF
CDR3nt: TGCAGTGCTATAAACACTGAAGCTTTCTTT

d_gene: NA
j_gene: TRBJ2-7
v_gene: TRBV20-1
abundance: NA
CDR3aa: CSAKPGSGSYEQYF
CDR3nt: TGCAGTGCTAAGCCGGGCAGCGGATCCTACGAGCAGTACTTC

d_gene: NA
j_gene: TRBJ1-1
v_gene: TRBV7-9
abundance: few
CDR3aa: CASSPGDPNTEAFF
CDR3nt: TGTGCCAGCAGCCCAGGGGACCCGAACACTGAAGCTTTCTTT

d_gene: NA
j_gene: TRBJ2-7
v_gene: TRBV12-3/TRBV12-4
abundance: few
CDR3aa: CASSRAPGEYEQYF
CDR3nt: TGTGCCAGCAGCCGCGCCCCCGGGGAATACGAGCAGTACTTC

d_gene: TRBD1
j_gene: TRBJ1-1
v_gene: TRBV15
abundance: NA
CDR3aa: CATSRDMEGAVGAFF
CDR3nt: TGTGCCACCAGCAGAGATATGGAGGGGGCTGTAGGTGCTTTCTTT

d_gene: TRBD2
j_gene: TRBJ2-3
v_gene: TRBV20-1
abundance: NA
CDR3aa: CSARDLRGGTDTQYF
CDR3nt: TGCAGTGCTAGAGATTTGCGGGGGGGCACAGATACGCAGTATTTT

d_gene: TRBD1
j_gene: TRBJ1-5
v_gene: TRBV10-3
abundance: NA
CDR3aa: CAISDPGQGSQPQHF
CDR3nt: TGTGCCATCAGTGACCCAGGACAGGGTAGTCAGCCCCAGCATTTT

d_gene: NA
j_gene: TRBJ2-5
v_gene: TRBV7-2
abundance: NA
CDR3aa: CASSPGQGLLETQYF
CDR3nt: TGTGCCAGCAGCCCCGGACAGGGACTATTAGAGACCCAGTACTTC

d_gene: TRBD2
j_gene: TRBJ2-1
v_gene: TRBV5-1
abundance: few
CDR3aa: CASSPPGLAVSSYNEQFF
CDR3nt: TGCGCCAGCAGCCCCCCGGGACTAGCGGTGAGCTCCTACAATGAGCAGTTCTTC

d_gene: TRBD1
j_gene: TRBJ2-4
v_gene: TRBV12-3/TRBV12-4
abundance: NA
CDR3aa: CASLPGQGANRGIQYF
CDR3nt: TGTGCCAGCCTTCCCGGACAGGGGGCGAACAGAGGCATTCAGTACTTC

d_gene: NA
j_gene: TRBJ2-3
v_gene: TRBV5-1
abundance: NA
CDR3aa: CASSLDLPSSGDTQYF
CDR3nt: TGCGCCAGCAGCTTGGACCTACCATCTAGTGGAGATACGCAGTATTTT

d_gene: TRBD2
j_gene: TRBJ2-1
v_gene: TRBV6-2/TRBV6-3
abundance: NA
CDR3aa: CATNGGGSYNEQFF
CDR3nt: TGTGCCACCAATGGGGGGGGCTCCTACAATGAGCAGTTCTTC

d_gene: TRBD2
j_gene: TRBJ2-7
v_gene: TRBV9
abundance: few
CDR3aa: CASSVALAGDEQYF
CDR3nt: TGTGCCAGCAGCGTAGCGTTAGCGGGAGACGAGCAGTACTTC

d_gene: TRBD1
j_gene: TRBJ2-6
v_gene: TRBV11-3
abundance: once
CDR3aa: CASSPRPGTGFGGANVLTF
CDR3nt: TGTGCCAGCAGCCCACGTCCCGGGACAGGGTTCGGCGGGGCCAACGTCCTGACTTTC

d_gene: NA
j_gene: TRBJ2-6
v_gene: TRBV6-2/TRBV6-3
abundance: few
CDR3aa: CASKKSFGANVLTF
CDR3nt: TGTGCCAGCAAAAAGTCCTTTGGGGCCAACGTCCTGACTTTC

d_gene: TRBD1
j_gene: TRBJ1-2
v_gene: TRBV12-3/TRBV12-4
abundance: NA
CDR3aa: CASSAETGQERGYTF
CDR3nt: TGTGCCAGCAGCGCGGAGACAGGGCAAGAAAGGGGCTACACCTTC

d_gene: NA
j_gene: TRBJ2-1
v_gene: TRBV12-3/TRBV12-4
abundance: few
CDR3aa: CASSDVWPSNEQFF
CDR3nt: TGTGCCAGCAGTGACGTGTGGCCCTCCAATGAGCAGTTCTTC

d_gene: NA
j_gene: TRBJ2-7
v_gene: TRBV5-1
abundance: NA
CDR3aa: CASSTWTDSYEQYF
CDR3nt: TGCGCCAGCAGCACCTGGACTGACTCCTACGAGCAGTACTTC

d_gene: TRBD2
j_gene: TRBJ2-1
v_gene: TRBV4-3
abundance: NA
CDR3aa: CASSQDSTSGNNEQFF
CDR3nt: TGCGCCAGCAGCCAAGATAGTACTAGCGGGAACAATGAGCAGTTCTTC

d_gene: NA
j_gene: TRBJ2-1
v_gene: TRBV18
abundance: few
CDR3aa: CASSPLRESEQFF
CDR3nt: TGTGCCAGCTCCCCCCTACGGGAATCTGAGCAGTTCTTC

d_gene: NA
j_gene: TRBJ2-7
v_gene: TRBV4-3
abundance: few
CDR3aa: CASSQVPQGGSYEQYF
CDR3nt: TGCGCCAGCAGCCAAGTCCCCCAGGGAGGCTCCTACGAGCAGTACTTC

d_gene: TRBD2
j_gene: TRBJ2-7
v_gene: TRBV9
abundance: NA
CDR3aa: CASSVSAGGYEQYF
CDR3nt: TGTGCCAGCAGCGTATCGGCGGGAGGCTACGAGCAGTACTTC

d_gene: NA
j_gene: TRBJ2-7
v_gene: TRBV20-1
abundance: few
CDR3aa: CSATRNSYEQYF
CDR3nt: TGCAGTGCTACTAGGAACTCCTACGAGCAGTACTTC

d_gene: NA
j_gene: TRBJ1-6
v_gene: TRBV27
abundance: NA
CDR3aa: CASSKSENYNSPLHF
CDR3nt: TGTGCCAGCAGTAAGTCAGAGAACTATAATTCACCCCTCCACTTT

d_gene: NA
j_gene: TRBJ2-7
v_gene: TRBV12-3/TRBV12-4
abundance: NA
CDR3aa: CASSSYSGEGTYEQYF
CDR3nt: TGTGCCAGCAGTTCCTACTCAGGGGAGGGAACCTACGAGCAGTACTTC

d_gene: NA
j_gene: TRBJ2-7
v_gene: TRBV29-1
abundance: NA
CDR3aa: CSVELLGVYEQYF
CDR3nt: TGCAGCGTTGAGTTGTTAGGAGTCTACGAGCAGTACTTC

d_gene: TRBD2
j_gene: TRBJ2-7
v_gene: TRBV12-3/TRBV12-4
abundance: few
CDR3aa: CASSSGLAGLSYEQYF
CDR3nt: TGTGCCAGCAGTTCTGGACTAGCGGGGCTCTCCTACGAGCAGTACTTC

d_gene: NA
j_gene: TRBJ2-5
v_gene: TRBV5-6
abundance: many
CDR3aa: CASSLTQGGETQYF
CDR3nt: TGTGCCAGCAGCCTAACCCAGGGGGGAGAGACCCAGTACTTC

d_gene: NA
j_gene: TRBJ1-5
v_gene: TRBV20-1
abundance: few
CDR3aa: CSATNEFNQPQHF
CDR3nt: TGCAGTGCCACGAACGAGTTCAACCAGCCCCAGCATTTT

d_gene: TRBD2
j_gene: TRBJ2-1
v_gene: TRBV20-1
abundance: NA
CDR3aa: CSARVLSGRAREQFF
CDR3nt: TGCAGTGCTAGAGTTCTTAGCGGGAGGGCCCGTGAGCAGTTCTTC

d_gene: TRBD1
j_gene: TRBJ2-7
v_gene: TRBV15
abundance: few
CDR3aa: CATSIRQGAPYEQYF
CDR3nt: TGTGCCACCAGCATCCGACAGGGAGCCCCCTACGAGCAGTACTTC

d_gene: TRBD1
j_gene: TRBJ1-1
v_gene: TRBV29-1
abundance: many
CDR3aa: CSAYGTGRPTEAFF
CDR3nt: TGCAGCGCATACGGGACAGGGCGCCCCACTGAAGCTTTCTTT

d_gene: NA
j_gene: TRBJ2-3
v_gene: TRBV20-1
abundance: few
CDR3aa: CSARDGGLRSTDTQYF
CDR3nt: TGCAGTGCTAGAGACGGAGGGTTAAGAAGCACAGATACGCAGTATTTT

d_gene: NA
j_gene: TRBJ2-3
v_gene: TRBV10-1
abundance: NA
CDR3aa: CASSESRVRRTDTQYF
CDR3nt: TGCGCCAGCAGTGAGTCCCGAGTTCGTCGCACAGATACGCAGTATTTT

d_gene: TRBD1
j_gene: TRBJ2-3
v_gene: TRBV5-1
abundance: NA
CDR3aa: CASSRGGYGTDTQYF
CDR3nt: TGCGCCAGCAGCCGAGGGGGCTACGGCACAGATACGCAGTATTTT

d_gene: NA
j_gene: TRBJ2-7
v_gene: TRBV5-1
abundance: NA
CDR3aa: CASSMSSSYEQYF
CDR3nt: TGCGCCAGCAGCATGAGTAGCTCCTACGAGCAGTACTTC

d_gene: NA
j_gene: TRBJ1-1
v_gene: TRBV5-1
abundance: few
CDR3aa: CASSREGTEAFF
CDR3nt: TGCGCCAGCAGCAGGGAGGGCACTGAAGCTTTCTTT

d_gene: NA
j_gene: TRBJ2-7
v_gene: TRBV4-3
abundance: few
CDR3aa: CASSQEYGSEQYF
CDR3nt: TGCGCCAGCAGCCAAGAGTACGGGTCCGAGCAGTACTTC

d_gene: TRBD1
j_gene: TRBJ2-3
v_gene: TRBV6-4
abundance: NA
CDR3aa: CASSRQGWADTQYF
CDR3nt: TGTGCCAGCAGCCGACAGGGGTGGGCAGATACGCAGTATTTT

d_gene: TRBD2
j_gene: TRBJ2-5
v_gene: TRBV5-6
abundance: NA
CDR3aa: CASTELAAETQYF
CDR3nt: TGTGCCAGCACCGAACTAGCGGCTGAGACCCAGTACTTC

d_gene: NA
j_gene: TRBJ1-2
v_gene: TRBV10-3
abundance: NA
CDR3aa: CAISESWGANYGYTF
CDR3nt: TGTGCCATCAGTGAGTCCTGGGGAGCTAACTATGGCTACACCTTC

d_gene: NA
j_gene: TRBJ1-1
v_gene: TRBV6-1
abundance: NA
CDR3aa: CASRDTQWNTEAFF
CDR3nt: TGTGCCAGCAGAGACACCCAGTGGAACACTGAAGCTTTCTTT

d_gene: NA
j_gene: TRBJ2-3
v_gene: TRBV18
abundance: NA
CDR3aa: CASSPTGLSTDTQYF
CDR3nt: TGTGCCAGCTCACCGACCGGACTTAGCACAGATACGCAGTATTTT

d_gene: NA
j_gene: TRBJ1-1
v_gene: TRBV6-1
abundance: NA
CDR3aa: CASRVTGWNTEAFF
CDR3nt: TGTGCCAGCAGGGTTACAGGTTGGAACACTGAAGCTTTCTTT

d_gene: NA
j_gene: TRBJ1-5
v_gene: TRBV10-3
abundance: few
CDR3aa: CAIGPDRAWTQHF
CDR3nt: TGTGCCATCGGTCCTGACCGGGCCTGGACCCAGCATTTT

d_gene: TRBD2
j_gene: TRBJ2-1
v_gene: TRBV3-1
abundance: NA
CDR3aa: CASSQEGAGAHNEQFF
CDR3nt: TGTGCCAGCAGCCAAGAAGGAGCGGGAGCTCACAATGAGCAGTTCTTC

d_gene: NA
j_gene: TRBJ2-7
v_gene: TRBV5-6
abundance: once
CDR3aa: CASSLHGVDEQYF
CDR3nt: TGTGCCAGCAGCTTACATGGCGTCGACGAGCAGTACTTC

d_gene: NA
j_gene: TRBJ1-1
v_gene: TRBV12-3/TRBV12-4
abundance: few
CDR3aa: CASSSFGDAEAFF
CDR3nt: TGTGCCAGCAGCTCATTCGGGGACGCGGAAGCTTTCTTT